The clone carrying this TCR beta chain was counted only a few times. The data stem from a study of cytomegalovirus exposure and HLA in healthy donors. This CDR3 has 16 amino acids. From germline, CDR1 is SGDLS and CDR2 YYNGEE. V dropped 2 bases and J dropped 4 bases, with 18 bases sitting between them. PCR involved 60 Vbeta and 13 Jbeta primers. This table comes from immunoSEQ multiplex PCR, and its TCRdb copy is limited to in-frame clones, with some not included. The data contain 150,000 to 200,000 clones, about 83% of them singletons. The sequenced sample was PBMCs. This TCR was sampled from a woman aged 30 to 39 in good health and CMV-seropositive. This sequence joins TRBV9 and TRBJ1-2, with unresolved D. CDR3 in amino acids: CASSVSRTEDAYGYTF. CDR3 DNA sequence: TGTGCCAGCAGCGTTTCAAGGACTGAGGATGCCTATGGCTACACCTTC.